These 27 T cell receptor beta chains originate from one sample sequenced in a study of blood T cell repertoires in COVID-19. Clones were read by immunoSEQ multiplex PCR, and TCRdb kept only the in-frame ones, dropping some. This sample carries around 310,000 clones, approximately 87% of them seen once, and the ten largest clones take under 4.5%. The sample taken for sequencing was peripheral blood. The receptors were sampled from a woman aged 45-59 years with active or convalescent COVID-19.

V and J are TRBV7-3 and TRBJ1-6; weak D call: TRBD1 (6 bases). Germline CDR1 SGHTA, CDR2 FQGTGA. This CDR3 is 17 amino acids long. V was cut by 2 bases and J by 8 bases, with 19 bases left in between. CDR3 sequence: CASSLGRQVIADSPLHF. The CDR3 nucleotides read TGTGCCAGCAGCTTAGGTCGACAGGTCATCGCGGATTCACCCCTCCACTTT.

The V call is TRBV7-3, the J call TRBJ1-6; 8 bases are a match to TRBD1. CDR1 is SGHTA and CDR2 is FQGTGA in the germline V gene. The CDR3 is 14 residues long. V lost 5 bases, J lost 7 bases, and 4 bases stayed unmatched. CDR3 DNA: TGTGCCAGCAGCCGGACAGGGAGGAATTCACCCCTCCACTTT. Translated, it gives CASSRTGRNSPLHF.

This clone occurred once. The chain's CDR3 is CASSQGNINQPQHF. The CDR3 bases are TGCGCCAGCAGCCAAGGCAACATCAATCAGCCCCAGCATTTT. This chain connects TRBV4-1 to TRBJ1-5; D is unclear. The CDR3 runs to 14 residues. Trimming cost V 1 base and J 3 bases, with 7 bases left between them. CDR1 is MGHRA, CDR2 YSYEKL, per germline.

This chain uses TRBV5-1 with TRBJ1-1; TRBD1 agrees at 8 bases. The CDR3 runs to 17 residues. Germline V CDR1 and CDR2: SGHRS, YFSETQ. The trim removed 1 base at V and 0 bases at J, leaving 8 bases unmatched. In nucleotides, the CDR3 is TGCGCCAGCAGCTTGTACAGGGCAGGGGGCATGAACACTGAAGCTTTCTTT. The encoded protein is CASSLYRAGGMNTEAFF.

The CDR3 region is CASSFGRRQGSYRANYGYTF. The DNA for the CDR3 is TGTGCCAGCAGCTTCGGAAGAAGACAGGGGTCATATCGTGCTAACTATGGCTACACCTTC. J is TRBJ1-2 and V is TRBV13; the match to TRBD1 covers 8 bases. The V gene end was trimmed by 3 bases and the J gene end by 0 bases; junction bases not matched to a gene: 18. CDR3 length equals 20 residues. Looked up from germline, CDR1 is PRHDT and CDR2 is FYEKMQ (reference sequence).

The rearrangement uses TRBV6-5 and TRBJ1-1; D uncertain. Germline loops: CDR1 MNHEY, CDR2 SVGAGI. The CDR3 is 12 residues long. Deletions cut 6 bases from V and 1 base from J, with 6 bases between. CDR3 region: CASRQQNTEAFF. The CDR3 nucleotides read TGTGCCAGCAGACAGCAGAACACTGAAGCTTTCTTT.

This clone has a single count. The rearrangement joins TRBV7-3 to TRBJ2-3, with 11 bases fitting TRBD2. The CDR3 covers 15 residues. V lost 5 bases and J lost 6; bases outside the gene matches: 7. Germline V lookup: CDR1 SGHTA, CDR2 FQGTGA. CDR3 DNA sequence: TGTGCCAGCAGCGCGACTAGCGGGATCTCGGATACGCAGTATTTT. It yields the protein CASSATSGISDTQYF.

The chain joins TRBV7-2 to TRBJ1-1; TRBD1 is a possible D gene (6 bases). Germline V CDR1 and CDR2: SGHTA, FQGNSA. There are 15 residues in the CDR3. V shed 5 bases and J shed 4 bases, with 17 bases lying between them. The CDR3 nucleotides read TGTGCCAGCAGCCTATTCGGGGGGCAGGGCACTGAAGCTTTCTTT. As protein: CASSLFGGQGTEAFF.

The chain couples TRBV7-9 to TRBJ2-7, with 7 bases identical to TRBD1. The V segment lost 1 base and the J segment 0 bases; nucleotides outside the gene matches: 3. This CDR3 has 15 residues. CDR1 SEHNR and CDR2 FQNEAQ come from the germline V gene (reference sequence). CDR3 nucleotide sequence: TGTGCCAGCAGCTTAGAACAGGGGAGCTCCTACGAGCAGTACTTC. As protein: CASSLEQGSSYEQYF.

The CDR3 loop is CASSVRLDSTDTQYF. DNA of the CDR3: TGTGCCAGCAGCGTCAGACTGGATAGCACAGATACGCAGTATTTT. The chain joins TRBV7-9 to TRBJ2-3; the D is unclear. Trimming removed 5 bases from V and 0 bases from J, with 12 bases in between. Germline V CDR1 and CDR2: SEHNR, FQNEAQ (reference sequence). This CDR3 is built from 15 residues.

This clone was seen a few times. J is TRBJ1-2 and V is TRBV7-9; D unresolved. Trimming took off 4 bases at V and 4 bases at J, with 13 bases between the two ends. The CDR3 is 14 amino acids. CDR1 and CDR2 from the germline V gene are SEHNR and FQNEAQ (reference sequence). CDR3 region: CASSSEQEVYGYTF. The CDR3 DNA sequence: TGTGCCAGCAGCTCCGAGCAGGAGGTCTATGGCTACACCTTC.

The chain recombines TRBV7-8 with TRBJ2-7; 7 nucleotides match TRBD1. CDR1 SGHVS and CDR2 FQNEAQ come from the germline V gene. The CDR3 consists of 16 residues. Trimming removed 3 bases from V and 0 bases from J; junction bases left unmatched: 8. The CDR3 region is CASSFRIQGSSYEQYF. CDR3 coding DNA: TGTGCCAGCAGCTTTAGGATACAGGGGAGCTCCTACGAGCAGTACTTC.

For the CDR3, the DNA is TGTGCCAGCAGCAAAATAATTCTTGGGAGCGGGAGCCCTCACGACGAGCAGTACTTC. Translated, it gives CASSKIILGSGSPHDEQYF. This rearrangement joins TRBV21-1 to TRBJ2-7; whether TRBD2, the table's D call, matches the DNA was not checked. TRBV21-1 is tagged as a pseudogene. The CDR3 spans 19 residues.

V gene TRBV18 combines with J gene TRBJ2-7, with a weak D call TRBD2 (6 bases). This CDR3 region has 15 residues. CDR1 is KGHSH, CDR2 LQKENI, per germline. Trimming pared 1 base from V and 6 bases from J, leaving 16 bases between. Written as DNA, the CDR3 is TGTGCCAGCTCACCACTTGGGGGGTATGAGGGCGAGCAGTACTTC. It translates to CASSPLGGYEGEQYF.

V usage is TRBV5-5 and J usage is TRBJ1-4, with 9 bases matching TRBD1. V was clipped by 4 bases and J by 4 bases; unmatched bases: 8. Germline V gene data show CDR1 as SGHKS and CDR2 as YYEKEE (reference sequence). The CDR3 extends over 16 amino acids. CDR3 sequence: CASSLGQGIGNEKLFF. CDR3 coding DNA: TGTGCCAGCAGCCTTGGACAGGGGATAGGTAATGAAAAACTGTTTTTT.

This rearrangement joins TRBV30 to TRBJ2-1, with 7 bases that match TRBD2. The V and J ends lost 0 bases and 4 bases, in that order; junction bases with no gene match: 0. The CDR3 covers 13 residues. Germline loops: CDR1 GTSNPN, CDR2 SVGIG (reference sequence). For the CDR3, the DNA is TGTGCCTGGAGTGTGGGAGGGTACAATGAGCAGTTCTTC. Its translation is CAWSVGGYNEQFF.

The rearrangement uses TRBV6-1 and TRBJ1-3; 12 positions agree with TRBD1. The germline CDR1 and CDR2 sequences are MNHNS and SASEGT. CDR3 length: 19 residues. J was trimmed by 1 base and V by 2 bases; bases with no gene match: 9. CDR3 in amino acids: CASSEPPGQGAVSGNTIYF. Here the CDR3 DNA reads TGTGCCAGCAGTGAACCACCGGGACAGGGGGCCGTATCTGGAAACACCATATATTTT.

J is TRBJ2-7 and V is TRBV3-1 (or the pseudogene TRBV3-2); D is unclear. CDR1 is LGHDT and CDR2 is YNNKEL in the germline V gene (reference sequence). The V and J ends lost 4 bases and 2 bases respectively, with 18 bases between them. This CDR3 has 16 residues. The chain's CDR3 is CASSLTAVLIPYEQYF. The CDR3 coding sequence is TGTGCCAGCAGCCTTACAGCCGTTCTTATTCCCTACGAGCAGTACTTC.

The chain joins TRBV4-2 to TRBJ2-1; TRBD2 matches at 10 bases. There are 18 residues in the CDR3. Germline loops: CDR1 LGHNA, CDR2 YNFKEQ. V trimming: 0 bases; J trimming: 0 bases; junction bases outside the gene matches: 5. CDR3 sequence (DNA): TGTGCCAGCAGCCAAGAAGGTAGCGGGAGGACCTCCTACAATGAGCAGTTCTTC. Its translation: CASSQEGSGRTSYNEQFF.

To note about this clone: An end of the junction differs from the germline gene, which may be a read error. V gene TRBV7-7 combines with J gene TRBJ1-1; D gene uncertain. There are 13 residues in the CDR3. Germline V gene sequence: CDR1 SSHAT, CDR2 FNYEAQ (reference sequence). CDR3: CASSLERETEAFF. Written as DNA, the CDR3 is TGTGCTAGCAGCTTAGAGAGGGAGACTGAAGCTTTCTTT.

This chain uses TRBV2 with TRBJ1-1, with 11 bases fitting TRBD1. V lost 7 bases, J lost 2 bases, and 3 bases stayed unmatched. The germline CDR1 and CDR2 sequences are SNHLY and FYNNEI. This CDR3 region has 14 residues. This CDR3 reads CASTRTGGNTEAFF. The CDR3 DNA reads as TGTGCCAGCACCCGGACAGGGGGCAACACTGAAGCTTTCTTT.

The chain joins TRBV7-9 to TRBJ2-7, with 7 positions matching TRBD2. V was clipped by 1 base and J by 0 bases; unmatched bases: 3. CDR1 and CDR2 from the germline V gene are SEHNR and FQNEAQ (reference sequence). There are 15 residues in the CDR3. CDR3 in amino acids: CASSLGSGGSYEQYF. The CDR3, as DNA: TGTGCCAGCAGCTTAGGATCGGGGGGCTCCTACGAGCAGTACTTC.

This clone was observed a single time. This chain uses TRBV18 with TRBJ2-2; 13 bases match TRBD2. This CDR3 is 18 amino acids long. Germline V CDR1 and CDR2: KGHSH, LQKENI. V gave up 2 bases and J gave up 2 bases; unmatched junction bases: 5. The CDR3 loop is CASSPLGLAGANTGELFF. In nucleotides, the CDR3 is TGTGCCAGCTCACCATTAGGACTAGCGGGGGCTAACACCGGGGAGCTGTTTTTT.

The chain uses TRBV28 and TRBJ2-5, with D possibly being TRBD1 (6 bases). There are 16 residues in the CDR3. The ends were cut back, 2 bases at V and 0 bases at J, with 13 bases in the middle. In germline, CDR1 is MDHEN, CDR2 SYDVKM. DNA for the CDR3: TGTGCCAGCAGTTTAATAATCAGGGGATACCAAGAGACCCAGTACTTC. This codes for CASSLIIRGYQETQYF.

The chain is built from TRBV6-1 and TRBJ2-4; TRBD1 is a possible D gene (6 bases). CDR1 and CDR2 from the germline V gene are MNHNS and SASEGT. V shed 1 base and J shed 3 bases, with 19 bases lying between them. The CDR3 sequence is 18 residues long. This CDR3 reads CASSEENRGSPYKNIQYF. As DNA, the CDR3 is TGTGCCAGCAGTGAAGAGAATAGGGGGTCTCCTTACAAAAACATTCAGTACTTC.

V and J are TRBV4-1 and TRBJ2-7, with TRBD2 identical over 11 bases. Germline V gene sequence: CDR1 MGHRA, CDR2 YSYEKL. V shed 3 bases and J 7 bases; nucleotides not matched to a gene: 11. There are 16 residues in the CDR3. This CDR3 reads CASSHVTSGRLGEQYF. As DNA, the CDR3 is TGCGCCAGCAGCCACGTTACTAGCGGGAGATTGGGGGAGCAGTACTTC.

V usage is TRBV6-2 or TRBV6-3 and J usage is TRBJ2-7; tentative D call: TRBD1 (7 bases). Germline V gene lookup returns CDR1 MNHEY and CDR2 SVGEGT. This CDR3 spans 13 amino acids. Trimming stripped 6 bases from V and 5 bases from J, with 14 bases between. CDR3 amino acids: CASSRQGLDEQYF. Here the CDR3 DNA reads TGTGCCAGCAGCAGACAGGGACTGGACGAGCAGTACTTC.